This TCR beta chain came from a study of T cells in Graves' hyperthyroidism and ophthalmopathy. Inclusion characteristics of ophthalmopathy patients comprised a Clinical Activity Score of at least 3, a NOSPECS grade of at least 4, and duration under 3 months. Exclusion of a patient resulted from uncontrolled infection, other autoimmune disease, pregnancy or lactation. The PBMCs were sourced from fresh peripheral blood (approximately 10 ml). Amplified TCR beta CDR3 regions derived from RNA transcripts. TCR CDR3 underwent first-round RT-PCR with the HTBI primer set. TCRdb ran MiXCR on the multiplex PCR reads and lists one entry per CDR3 protein. The sample shows some 550,000 distinct CDR3 sequences, roughly a sixth of them seen only once. The length of the CDR3 is 17 residues. Unmatched junction bases numbered 10, after V lost 3 bases and J lost 4 bases.

The chain combines TRBV12-3 or TRBV12-4 with TRBJ2-1; 9 positions agree with TRBD2. The sample consisted of blood. The TCR sequence derives from a woman in her forties with Graves' ophthalmopathy. CDR3 residues: CASSFPSTSGFYNEQFF. The CDR3 nucleotides read TGTGCCAGCAGTTTCCCCTCGACTAGCGGCTTTTACAATGAGCAGTTCTTC.